This T cell receptor beta chain was recovered during a study of cytomegalovirus exposure and HLA in healthy donors. Study details: Roughly 77 million unique TCRs from HLA-typed donors made up an early data release.

The CDR3 covers 14 residues. Germline CDR1 LNHDA, CDR2 SQIVND (reference sequence). Losses at the gene ends were 6 bases for V and 6 bases for J; bases not matched to a gene: 8. With 60 Vbeta and 13 Jbeta primers, the PCR was carried out. TCRdb's copy holds only in-frame clones and misses some; the assay was immunoSEQ multiplex PCR. Of 100,000 to 150,000 clones listed, over 60% were seen once; the top ten hold under 9%. The TCR originated in a middle-aged woman in good health and CMV-seropositive. The specimen sequenced was PBMCs. The chain employs TRBV19 and TRBJ1-2; the match to TRBD1 covers 9 bases. The CDR3 sequence is CASRSGQGPNGYTF. Here the CDR3 DNA reads TGTGCCAGTAGGTCGGGACAGGGACCGAATGGCTACACCTTC.